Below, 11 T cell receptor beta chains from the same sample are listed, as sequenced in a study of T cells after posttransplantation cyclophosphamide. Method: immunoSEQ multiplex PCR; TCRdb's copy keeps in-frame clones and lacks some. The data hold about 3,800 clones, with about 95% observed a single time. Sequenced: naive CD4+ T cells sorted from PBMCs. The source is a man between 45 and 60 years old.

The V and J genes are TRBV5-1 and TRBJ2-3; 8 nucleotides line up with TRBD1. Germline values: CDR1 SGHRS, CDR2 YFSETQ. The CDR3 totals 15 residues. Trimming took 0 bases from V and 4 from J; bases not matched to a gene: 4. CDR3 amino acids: CASSLGQGIADTQYF. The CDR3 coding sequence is TGCGCCAGCAGCTTGGGACAGGGGATCGCAGATACGCAGTATTTT.

CDR3: CASSLDVPGRRSPLHF. The CDR3 bases are TGTGCCAGCAGCTTAGATGTCCCGGGAAGGAGGTCACCCCTCCACTTT. The V and J genes are TRBV11-2 and TRBJ1-6, with unresolved D. The CDR3 covers 16 residues. V was clipped by 0 bases and J by 10 bases, with 16 bases between them. Germline V CDR1 and CDR2: SGHAT, FQNNGV.

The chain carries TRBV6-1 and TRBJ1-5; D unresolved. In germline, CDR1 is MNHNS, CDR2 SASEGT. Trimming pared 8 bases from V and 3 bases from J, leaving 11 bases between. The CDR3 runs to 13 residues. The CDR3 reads CASSFEINQPQHF. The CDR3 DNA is TGTGCCAGCTCTTTTGAGATCAATCAGCCCCAGCATTTT.

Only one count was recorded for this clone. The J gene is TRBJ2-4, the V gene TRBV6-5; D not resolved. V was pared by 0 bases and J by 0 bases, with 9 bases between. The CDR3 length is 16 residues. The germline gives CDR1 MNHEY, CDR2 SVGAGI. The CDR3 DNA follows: TGTGCCAGCAGTTACTCCACACAATTAGCCAAAAACATTCAGTACTTC. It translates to CASSYSTQLAKNIQYF.

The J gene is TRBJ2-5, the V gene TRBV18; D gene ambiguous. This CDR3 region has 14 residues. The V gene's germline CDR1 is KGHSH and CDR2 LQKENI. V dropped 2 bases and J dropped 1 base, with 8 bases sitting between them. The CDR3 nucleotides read TGTGCCAGCTCACCATTACAGTCCCAAGAGACCCAGTACTTC. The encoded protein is CASSPLQSQETQYF.

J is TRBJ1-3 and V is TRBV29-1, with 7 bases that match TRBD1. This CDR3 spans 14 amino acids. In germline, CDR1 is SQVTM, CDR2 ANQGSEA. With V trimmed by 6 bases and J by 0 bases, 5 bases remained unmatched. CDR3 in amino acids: CSVVRDSSGNTIYF. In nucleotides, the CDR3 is TGCAGCGTCGTCCGGGACAGCTCTGGAAACACCATATATTTT. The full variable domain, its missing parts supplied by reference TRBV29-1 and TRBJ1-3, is SAVISQKPSRDICQRGTSLTIQCQVDSQVTMMFWYRQQPGQSLTLIATANQGSEATYESGFVIDKFPISRPNLTFSTLTVSNMSPEDSSIYLCSVVRDSSGNTIYFGEGSWLTVV.

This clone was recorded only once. CDR3 nucleotides: TGTGCCACTTCTATCGACAGGGGCACCTACAATGAGCAGTTCTTC. Translating it yields CATSIDRGTYNEQFF. V is TRBV13 and J is TRBJ2-1, with 8 nucleotides matching TRBD1. Germline assignment: CDR1 PRHDT and CDR2 FYEKMQ (reference sequence). V shed 10 bases, J shed 2 bases, and the junction held 10 bases outside the gene matches. CDR3 length: 15 amino acids.

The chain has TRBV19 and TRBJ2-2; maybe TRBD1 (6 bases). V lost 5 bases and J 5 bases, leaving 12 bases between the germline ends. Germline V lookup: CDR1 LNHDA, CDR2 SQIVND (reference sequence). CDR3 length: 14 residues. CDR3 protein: CASSVQGWTGELFF. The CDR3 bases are TGTGCCAGTAGTGTACAGGGATGGACCGGGGAGCTGTTTTTT.

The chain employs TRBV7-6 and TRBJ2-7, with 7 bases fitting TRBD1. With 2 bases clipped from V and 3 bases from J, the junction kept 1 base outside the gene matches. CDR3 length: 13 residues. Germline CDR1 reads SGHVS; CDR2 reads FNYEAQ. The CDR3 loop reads CASSLSGGYEQYF. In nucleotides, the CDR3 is TGTGCCAGCAGCTTATCAGGGGGCTACGAGCAGTACTTC.

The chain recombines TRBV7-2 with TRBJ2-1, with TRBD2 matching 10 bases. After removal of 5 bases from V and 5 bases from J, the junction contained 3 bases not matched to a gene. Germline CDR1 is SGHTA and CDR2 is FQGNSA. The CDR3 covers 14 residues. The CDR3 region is CASSPGLADNEQFF. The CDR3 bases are TGTGCCAGCAGCCCCGGACTAGCGGACAATGAGCAGTTCTTC.

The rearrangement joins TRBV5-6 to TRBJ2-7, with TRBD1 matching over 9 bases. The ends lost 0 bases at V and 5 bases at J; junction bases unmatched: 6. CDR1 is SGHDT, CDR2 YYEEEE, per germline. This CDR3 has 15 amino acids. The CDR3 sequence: CASSLAGTGWNEQYF. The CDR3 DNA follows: TGTGCCAGCAGCTTGGCCGGGACAGGGTGGAACGAGCAGTACTTC.